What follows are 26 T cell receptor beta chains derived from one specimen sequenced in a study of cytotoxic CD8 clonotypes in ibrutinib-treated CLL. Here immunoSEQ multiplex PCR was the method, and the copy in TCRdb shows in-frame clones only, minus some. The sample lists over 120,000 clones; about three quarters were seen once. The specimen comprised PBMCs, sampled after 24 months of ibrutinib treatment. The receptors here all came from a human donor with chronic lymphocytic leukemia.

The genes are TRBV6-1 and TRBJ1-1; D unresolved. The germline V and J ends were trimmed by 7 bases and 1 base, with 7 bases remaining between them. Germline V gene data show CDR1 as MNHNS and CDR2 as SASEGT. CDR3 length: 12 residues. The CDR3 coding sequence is TGTGCCAGCATCCCCCGGAACACTGAAGCTTTCTTT. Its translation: CASIPRNTEAFF.

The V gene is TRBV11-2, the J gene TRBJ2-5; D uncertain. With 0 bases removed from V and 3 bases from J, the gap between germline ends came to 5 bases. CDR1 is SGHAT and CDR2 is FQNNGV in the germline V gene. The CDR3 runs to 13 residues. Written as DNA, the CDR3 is TGTGCCAGCAGCTTAGATCCAGAAGAGACCCAGTACTTC. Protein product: CASSLDPEETQYF. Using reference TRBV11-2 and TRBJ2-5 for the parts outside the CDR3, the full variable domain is EAGVAQSPRYKIIEKRQSVAFWCNPISGHATLYWYQQILGQGPKLLIQFQNNGVVDDSQLPKDRFSAERLKGVDSTLKIQPAKLEDSAVYLCASSLDPEETQYFGPGTRLLVL.

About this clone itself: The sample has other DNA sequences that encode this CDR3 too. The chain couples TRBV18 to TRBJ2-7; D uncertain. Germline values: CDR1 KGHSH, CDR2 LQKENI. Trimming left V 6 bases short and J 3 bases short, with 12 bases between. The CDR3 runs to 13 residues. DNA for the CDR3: TGTGCCAGCTCCCCCGGAACCGACTACGAGCAGTACTTC. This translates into CASSPGTDYEQYF.

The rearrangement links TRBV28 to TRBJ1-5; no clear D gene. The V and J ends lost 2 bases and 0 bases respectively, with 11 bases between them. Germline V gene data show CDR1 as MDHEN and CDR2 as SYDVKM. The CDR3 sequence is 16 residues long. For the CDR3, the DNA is TGTGCCAGCAGTTTAGATACAGACTATAGCAATCAGCCCCAGCATTTT. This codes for CASSLDTDYSNQPQHF.

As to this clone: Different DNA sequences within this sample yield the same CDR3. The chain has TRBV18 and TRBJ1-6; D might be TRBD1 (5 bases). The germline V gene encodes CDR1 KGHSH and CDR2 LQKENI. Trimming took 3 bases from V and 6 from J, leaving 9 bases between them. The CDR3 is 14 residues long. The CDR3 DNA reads TGTGCCAGCTCACCGGGGGGGGGTAATTCACCCCTCCACTTT. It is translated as CASSPGGGNSPLHF.

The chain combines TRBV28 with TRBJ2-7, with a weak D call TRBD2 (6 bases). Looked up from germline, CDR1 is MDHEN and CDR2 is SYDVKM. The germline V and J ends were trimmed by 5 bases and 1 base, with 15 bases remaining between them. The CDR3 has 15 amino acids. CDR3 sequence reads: CASSTGGRRSYEQYF. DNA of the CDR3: TGTGCCAGCAGTACCGGGGGACGAAGGTCCTACGAGCAGTACTTC.

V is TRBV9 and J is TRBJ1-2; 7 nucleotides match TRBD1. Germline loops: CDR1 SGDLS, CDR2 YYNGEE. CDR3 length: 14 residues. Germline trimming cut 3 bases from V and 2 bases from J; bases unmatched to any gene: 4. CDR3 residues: CASSEGTVNYGYTF. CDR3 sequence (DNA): TGTGCCAGCAGCGAGGGGACAGTAAACTATGGCTACACCTTC.

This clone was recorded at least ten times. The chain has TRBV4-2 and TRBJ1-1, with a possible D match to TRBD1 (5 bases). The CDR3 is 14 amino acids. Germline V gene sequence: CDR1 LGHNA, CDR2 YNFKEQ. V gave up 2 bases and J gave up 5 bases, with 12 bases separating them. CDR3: CASSQQGQNTEAFF. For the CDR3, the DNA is TGTGCCAGCAGCCAACAGGGCCAGAATACTGAAGCTTTCTTT.

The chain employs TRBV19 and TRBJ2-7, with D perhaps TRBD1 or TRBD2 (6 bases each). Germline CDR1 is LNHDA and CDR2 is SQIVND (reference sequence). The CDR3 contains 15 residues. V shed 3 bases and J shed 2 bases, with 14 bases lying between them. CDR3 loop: CASSISRGRTYEQYF. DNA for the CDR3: TGTGCCAGTAGTATCAGCCGGGGGCGAACCTACGAGCAGTACTTC.

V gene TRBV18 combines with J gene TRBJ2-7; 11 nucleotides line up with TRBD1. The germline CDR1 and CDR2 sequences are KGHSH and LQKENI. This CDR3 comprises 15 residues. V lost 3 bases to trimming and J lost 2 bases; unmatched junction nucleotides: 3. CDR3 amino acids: CASSPGTGGTYEQYF. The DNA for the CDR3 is TGTGCCAGCTCACCGGGGACAGGGGGTACCTACGAGCAGTACTTC.

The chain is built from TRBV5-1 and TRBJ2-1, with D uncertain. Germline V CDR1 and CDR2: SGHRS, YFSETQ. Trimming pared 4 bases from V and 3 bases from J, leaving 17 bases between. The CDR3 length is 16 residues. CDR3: CASSPASWADYNEQFF. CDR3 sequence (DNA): TGCGCCAGCAGCCCGGCCAGTTGGGCTGACTACAATGAGCAGTTCTTC.

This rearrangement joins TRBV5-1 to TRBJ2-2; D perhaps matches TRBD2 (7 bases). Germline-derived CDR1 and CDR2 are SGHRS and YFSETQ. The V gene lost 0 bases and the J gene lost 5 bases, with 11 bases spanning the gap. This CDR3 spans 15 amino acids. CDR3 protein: CASSLGGGMTGELFF. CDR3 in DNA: TGCGCCAGCAGCTTGGGCGGGGGCATGACCGGGGAGCTGTTTTTT.

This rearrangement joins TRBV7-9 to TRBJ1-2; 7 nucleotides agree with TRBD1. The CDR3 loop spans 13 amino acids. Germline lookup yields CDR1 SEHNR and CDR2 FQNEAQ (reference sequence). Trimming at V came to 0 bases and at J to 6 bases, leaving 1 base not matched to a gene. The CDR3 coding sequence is TGTGCCAGCAGCTTAGCGGGACAGCATGGCTACACCTTC. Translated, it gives CASSLAGQHGYTF.

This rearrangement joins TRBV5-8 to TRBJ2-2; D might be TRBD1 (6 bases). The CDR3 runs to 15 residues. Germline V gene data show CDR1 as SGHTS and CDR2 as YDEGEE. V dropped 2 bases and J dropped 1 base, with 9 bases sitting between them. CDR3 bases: TGTGCCAGCAGCTTCGGCAGGGGGAACACCGGGGAGCTGTTTTTT. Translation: CASSFGRGNTGELFF.

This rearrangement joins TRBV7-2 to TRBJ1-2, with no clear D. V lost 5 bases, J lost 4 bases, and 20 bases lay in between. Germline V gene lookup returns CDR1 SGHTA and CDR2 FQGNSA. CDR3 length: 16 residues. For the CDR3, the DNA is TGTGCCAGCAGCCCAGGCGGGCCCCAGGTGGGCTATGGCTACACCTTC. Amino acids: CASSPGGPQVGYGYTF.

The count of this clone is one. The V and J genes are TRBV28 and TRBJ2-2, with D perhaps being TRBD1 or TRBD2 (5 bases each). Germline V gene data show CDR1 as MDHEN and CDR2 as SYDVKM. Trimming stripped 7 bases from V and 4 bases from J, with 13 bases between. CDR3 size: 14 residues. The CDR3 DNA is TGTGCCAGCACCTCCGGGACCCCCACCGGGGAGCTGTTTTTT. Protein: CASTSGTPTGELFF.

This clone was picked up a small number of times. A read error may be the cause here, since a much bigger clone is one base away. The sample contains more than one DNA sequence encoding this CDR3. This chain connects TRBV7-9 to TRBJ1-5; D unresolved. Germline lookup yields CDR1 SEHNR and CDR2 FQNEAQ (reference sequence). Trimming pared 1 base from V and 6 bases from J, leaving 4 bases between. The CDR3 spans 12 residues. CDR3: CASSLVGQPQHF. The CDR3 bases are TGTGCCAGCAGCTTAGTTGGTCAGCCCCAGCATTTT. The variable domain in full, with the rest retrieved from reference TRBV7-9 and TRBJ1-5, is DTGVSQNPRHKITKRGQNVTFRCDPISEHNRLYWYRQTLGQGPEFLTYFQNEAQLEKSRLLSDRFSAERPKGSFSTLEIQRTEQGDSAMYLCASSLVGQPQHFGDGTRLSIL.

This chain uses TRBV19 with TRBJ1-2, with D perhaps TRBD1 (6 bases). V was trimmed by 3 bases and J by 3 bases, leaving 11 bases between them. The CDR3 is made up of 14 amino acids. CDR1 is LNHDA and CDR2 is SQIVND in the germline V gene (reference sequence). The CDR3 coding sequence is TGTGCCAGTAGTATGGCTCAGGGGTACTATGGCTACACCTTC. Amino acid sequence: CASSMAQGYYGYTF.

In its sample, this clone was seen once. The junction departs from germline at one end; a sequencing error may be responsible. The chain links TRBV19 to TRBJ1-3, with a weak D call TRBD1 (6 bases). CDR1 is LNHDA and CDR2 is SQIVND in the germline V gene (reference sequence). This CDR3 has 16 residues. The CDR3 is CASTLGARAYGITIYF. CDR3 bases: TGTGCCAGTACCCTGGGGGCCAGAGCCTACGGAATCACCATATATTTT.

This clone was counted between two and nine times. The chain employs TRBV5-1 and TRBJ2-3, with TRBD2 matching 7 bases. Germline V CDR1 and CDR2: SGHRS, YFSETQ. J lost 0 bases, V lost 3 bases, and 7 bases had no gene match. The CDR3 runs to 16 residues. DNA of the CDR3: TGCGCCAGCAGCTACGCGAGCGGGGTTAGCACAGATACGCAGTATTTT. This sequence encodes CASSYASGVSTDTQYF.

CDR3 sequence: CASSLTSSGQAFF. DNA of the CDR3: TGTGCCAGCAGCTTAACTTCAAGTGGGCAAGCTTTCTTT. The J gene is TRBJ1-1, the V gene TRBV7-3; D unresolved. The V end was cut by 0 bases, the J end by 9 bases, with 11 bases between. Germline lookup yields CDR1 SGHTA and CDR2 FQGTGA. The CDR3 runs to 13 residues. The full variable domain, rest sourced from reference TRBV7-3 and TRBJ1-1, is GAGVSQTPSNKVTEKGKYVELRCDPISGHTALYWYRQSLGQGPEFLIYFQGTGAADDSGLPNDRFFAVRPEGSVSTLKIQRTERGDSAVYLCASSLTSSGQAFFGQGTRLTVV.

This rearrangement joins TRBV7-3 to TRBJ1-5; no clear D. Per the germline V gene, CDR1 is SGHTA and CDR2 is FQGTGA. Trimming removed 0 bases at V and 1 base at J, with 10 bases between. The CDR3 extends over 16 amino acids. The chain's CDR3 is CASSLTPVASNQPQHF. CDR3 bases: TGTGCCAGCAGCTTAACCCCGGTCGCGAGCAATCAGCCCCAGCATTTT.

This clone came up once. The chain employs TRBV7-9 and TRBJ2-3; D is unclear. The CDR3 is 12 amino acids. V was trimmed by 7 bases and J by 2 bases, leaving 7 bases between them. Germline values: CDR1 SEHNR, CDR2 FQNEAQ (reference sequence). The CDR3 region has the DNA TGTGCCAGCACCACCACCACAGATACGCAGTATTTT. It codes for CASTTTTDTQYF.

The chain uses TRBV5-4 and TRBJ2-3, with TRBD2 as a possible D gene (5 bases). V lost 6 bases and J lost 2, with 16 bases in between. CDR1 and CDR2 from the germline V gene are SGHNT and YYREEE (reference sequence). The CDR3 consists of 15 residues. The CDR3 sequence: CASTLGKNPTDTQYF. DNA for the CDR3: TGTGCCAGCACCCTCGGGAAAAACCCCACAGATACGCAGTATTTT.

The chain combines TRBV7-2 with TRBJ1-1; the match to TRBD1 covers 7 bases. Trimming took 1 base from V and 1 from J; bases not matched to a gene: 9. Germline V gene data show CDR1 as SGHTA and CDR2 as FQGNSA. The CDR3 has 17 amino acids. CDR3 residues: CASSLGPTGIGNTEAFF. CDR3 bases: TGTGCCAGCAGCTTAGGCCCGACAGGGATAGGGAACACTGAAGCTTTCTTT.

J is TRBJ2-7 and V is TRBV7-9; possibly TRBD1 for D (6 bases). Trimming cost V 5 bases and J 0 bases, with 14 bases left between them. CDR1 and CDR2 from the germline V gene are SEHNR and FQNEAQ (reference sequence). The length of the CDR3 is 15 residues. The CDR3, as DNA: TGTGCCAGCAGCCCTAGGACAGCCCGCTCCTACGAGCAGTACTTC. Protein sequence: CASSPRTARSYEQYF.